What follows are 15 T cell receptor beta chains derived from one specimen sequenced in a study of early stage breast cancer tumors. This table comes from immunoSEQ multiplex PCR, and its TCRdb copy is limited to in-frame clones, with some not included. The data hold fewer than 30,000 clones, with roughly three fifths observed a single time. Sequencing input: breast tumor tissue. These receptors originate from a person in their fifties with breast cancer.

The chain recombines TRBV6-1 with TRBJ2-3; tentatively, D is TRBD2 (6 bases). The CDR3 loop spans 14 amino acids. CDR1 MNHNS and CDR2 SASEGT come from the germline V gene. V was clipped by 5 bases and J by 4 bases, with 13 bases between them. CDR3 nucleotide sequence: TGTGCCAGCAGTCCCACGGGAGCGGCAGATACGCAGTATTTT. Protein: CASSPTGAADTQYF.

As DNA, the CDR3 is TGTGCCAGCAGCTTTACTAGCGAAGATACGCAGTATTTT. This codes for CASSFTSEDTQYF. The J gene is TRBJ2-3, the V gene TRBV5-5; 7 nucleotides line up with TRBD2. CDR1 and CDR2 (germline): SGHKS, YYEKEE (reference sequence). CDR3 size: 13 residues. Losses at the gene ends were 2 bases for V and 5 bases for J; bases not matched to a gene: 2. The whole variable domain, filled in from reference TRBV5-5 and TRBJ2-3, reads DAGVTQSPTHLIKTRGQQVTLRCSPISGHKSVSWYQQVLGQGPQFIFQYYEKEERGRGNFPDRFSARQFPNYSSELNVNALLLGDSALYLCASSFTSEDTQYFGPGTRLTVL.

J is TRBJ2-1 and V is TRBV6-1; TRBD1 matches at 7 bases. Germline assignment: CDR1 MNHNS and CDR2 SASEGT. Germline trimming cut 10 bases from V and 4 bases from J; bases unmatched to any gene: 10. The CDR3 runs 14 residues. Here the CDR3 DNA reads TGTGCCACATCCGACAGGGCGCCGTACAATGAGCAGTTCTTC. Amino acid sequence: CATSDRAPYNEQFF.

CDR3 in amino acids: CASSPRIQGRNTGELFF. The CDR3 DNA follows: TGTGCCAGCTCACCACGGATACAGGGGAGGAACACCGGGGAGCTGTTTTTT. The V gene is TRBV18, the J gene TRBJ2-2; TRBD1 matches at 7 bases. The CDR3 length is 17 residues. Unmatched junction bases numbered 6, after V lost 1 base and J lost 1 base. Germline V gives CDR1 KGHSH, CDR2 LQKENI.

This clone was picked up a small number of times. This sequence joins TRBV30 and TRBJ2-2; tentatively, D is TRBD1 (6 bases). The CDR3 contains 18 residues. Trimming stripped 3 bases from V and 0 bases from J, with 20 bases between. Per germline, CDR1 GTSNPN and CDR2 SVGIG (reference sequence). This chain's CDR3 is CAWSELLGATANTGELFF. The DNA of the CDR3 is TGTGCCTGGAGCGAGCTTTTGGGGGCCACTGCGAACACCGGGGAGCTGTTTTTT.

This clone was counted a few times. The chain links TRBV28 to TRBJ1-4; 9 nucleotides align to TRBD1. Per the germline V gene, CDR1 is MDHEN and CDR2 is SYDVKM. The CDR3 extends over 15 amino acids. With V trimmed by 3 bases and J by 13 bases, 12 bases remained unmatched. The CDR3 loop is CASSFGTGSGRLLFF. DNA of the CDR3: TGTGCCAGCAGTTTTGGGACAGGGAGTGGGAGGTTACTGTTTTTT.

V and J are TRBV27 and TRBJ2-1; TRBD2 matches at 7 bases. Trimming removed 5 bases from V and 0 bases from J; junction bases left unmatched: 4. CDR3 length equals 15 residues. Germline assignment: CDR1 MNHEY and CDR2 SMNVEV (reference sequence). As DNA, the CDR3 is TGTGCCAGCAGTACTAGCGTTCCCTCCTACAATGAGCAGTTCTTC. Its protein product is CASSTSVPSYNEQFF.

The chain employs TRBV28 and TRBJ1-2, with 7 positions matching TRBD1. The CDR3 is 17 amino acids. The ends lost 5 bases at V and 3 bases at J; junction bases unmatched: 15. Per germline, CDR1 MDHEN and CDR2 SYDVKM. Here the CDR3 reads CASSTPTTGRVDYGYTF. The CDR3 DNA sequence: TGTGCCAGCAGTACCCCCACGACAGGGAGGGTCGACTATGGCTACACCTTC.

This clone was recorded a few times. The chain joins TRBV7-8 to TRBJ2-2, with TRBD2 matching 9 bases. CDR1 SGHVS and CDR2 FQNEAQ come from the germline V gene. V lost 5 bases and J lost 6; bases outside the gene matches: 10. CDR3 length: 16 amino acids. CDR3 protein: CASSMGTSWGAGELFF. The CDR3 region has the DNA TGTGCCAGCAGCATGGGGACTAGCTGGGGGGCCGGGGAGCTGTTTTTT.

The sample holds a few counts of this clone. CDR3 nucleotides: TGTGCCAGCAGCGTAGTTAGGGGGGGCGCGGACACCGGGGAGCTGTTTTTT. This codes for CASSVVRGGADTGELFF. This chain links TRBV9 with TRBJ2-2; the D gene is possibly TRBD2 (7 bases). The CDR3 consists of 17 residues. CDR1 is SGDLS, CDR2 YYNGEE, per germline. V lost 0 bases and J 3 bases, leaving 15 bases between the germline ends. The complete variable domain, with remaining parts taken from reference TRBV9 and TRBJ2-2, reads DSGVTQTPKHLITATGQRVTLRCSPRSGDLSVYWYQQSLDQGLQFLIQYYNGEERAKGNILERFSAQQFPDLHSELNLSSLELGDSALYFCASSVVRGGADTGELFFGEGSRLTVL.

The rearrangement uses TRBV6-5 and TRBJ1-2, with TRBD1 as a possible D gene (6 bases). Trimming took off 2 bases at V and 6 bases at J, with 13 bases between the two ends. CDR1 and CDR2 (germline): MNHEY, SVGAGI. The CDR3 extends over 14 amino acids. In DNA, the CDR3 is TGTGCCAGCAGTTACGGGGGGGCGCAGGATGGCTACACCTTC. As protein: CASSYGGAQDGYTF.

This clone appeared a single time. The chain carries TRBV10-3 and TRBJ2-7; 8 positions match TRBD1. Trimming cost V 1 base and J 5 bases; bases outside gene matches: 4. The CDR3 totals 14 residues. CDR1 is ENHRY, CDR2 SYGVKD, per germline. The CDR3 loop reads CAISEFTGGDEQYF. CDR3 DNA sequence: TGTGCCATCAGTGAGTTTACAGGGGGTGACGAGCAGTACTTC.

CDR3 in DNA: TGCGCCAGCAGCCAAACACGGGTTGGGGAGCAGTTCTTC. Residues: CASSQTRVGEQFF. The chain joins TRBV4-3 to TRBJ2-1; no clear D. V lost 2 bases and J lost 10, with 12 bases in between. CDR1 is LGHNA and CDR2 is YSLEER in the germline V gene. CDR3 length: 13 amino acids.

This clone rates as medium-sized. This chain links TRBV10-3 with TRBJ2-7, with no clear D. The CDR3 consists of 13 residues. Trimming cost V 5 bases and J 2 bases, with 10 bases left between them. The V gene's germline CDR1 is ENHRY and CDR2 SYGVKD. The CDR3 protein is CAISPGPTYEQYF. The CDR3 DNA reads as TGTGCCATCAGTCCGGGCCCAACCTACGAGCAGTACTTC.

This chain uses TRBV5-1 with TRBJ1-4; D remains ambiguous. This CDR3 is built from 14 residues. Germline CDR1 reads SGHRS; CDR2 reads YFSETQ. Trimming left V 4 bases short and J 5 bases short, with 12 bases between. CDR3 coding DNA: TGCGCCAGCAGCAACAGCGACCCAAATGAAAAACTGTTTTTT. Translating gives CASSNSDPNEKLFF.